These 8 T cell receptor beta chains share one sample of origin, sequenced in a study of cytomegalovirus exposure and HLA in healthy donors. This PCR relied on a set of 60 Vbeta primers and 13 Jbeta primers. The data were produced by immunoSEQ multiplex PCR, yet TCRdb's version contains in-frame clones alone and is incomplete. The sample has about 160,000 clones, about 80% seen once. The specimen sequenced was PBMCs. Every receptor here comes from a young man in good health and CMV-seronegative.

This clone was counted once. The V gene is TRBV5-1, the J gene TRBJ2-7, with 7 bases identical to TRBD2. The CDR3 spans 15 residues. J was trimmed by 1 base and V by 4 bases; bases with no gene match: 8. Germline CDR1 reads SGHRS; CDR2 reads YFSETQ. CDR3 coding DNA: TGCGCCAGCAGCCCCCGGGGAGGGTCTTCCTACGAGCAGTACTTC. It encodes CASSPRGGSSYEQYF. The full variable domain, completed using reference TRBV5-1 and TRBJ2-7, is KAGVTQTPRYLIKTRGQQVTLSCSPISGHRSVSWYQQTPGQGLQFLFEYFSETQRNKGNFPGRFSGRQFSNSRSEMNVSTLELGDSALYLCASSPRGGSSYEQYFGPGTRLTVT.

The V call is TRBV28, the J call TRBJ2-7; D is unclear. Deletions cut 10 bases from V and 0 bases from J, with 4 bases between. The CDR3 is 10 amino acids. Germline-derived CDR1 and CDR2 are MDHEN and SYDVKM. The CDR3 DNA reads TGTGCCACAGGCTCCTACGAGCAGTACTTC. Amino acids: CATGSYEQYF.

CDR3 in DNA: TGTGCCAGCAGCAAAGGGGAGGACACCGGGGAGCTGTTTTTT. Residues: CASSKGEDTGELFF. J is TRBJ2-2 and V is TRBV21-1; TRBD2 reflects the table's D call only, with no check against the DNA. TRBV21-1 is given as a pseudogene. There are 14 residues in the CDR3.

The J gene is TRBJ2-1, the V gene TRBV5-4; 11 nucleotides align to TRBD2. Germline assignment: CDR1 SGHNT and CDR2 YYREEE (reference sequence). V lost 4 bases to trimming and J lost 2 bases; unmatched junction nucleotides: 5. The CDR3 has 16 amino acids. CDR3 loop: CASSLETSGTYNEQFF. The CDR3 DNA is TGTGCCAGCAGCCTGGAGACTAGCGGGACCTACAATGAGCAGTTCTTC. Drawing the rest from reference TRBV5-4 and TRBJ2-1, the complete variable domain is ETGVTQSPTHLIKTRGQQVTLRCSSQSGHNTVSWYQQALGQGPQFIFQYYREEENGRGNFPPRFSGLQFPNYSSELNVNALELDDSALYLCASSLETSGTYNEQFFGPGTRLTVL.

In its sample, this clone was seen once. The V and J genes are TRBV5-6 and TRBJ1-4, with a tentative D call TRBD1 (6 bases). Trimming removed 2 bases from V and 5 bases from J, with 13 bases in between. This CDR3 is built from 15 residues. In germline, CDR1 is SGHDT, CDR2 YYEEEE. The CDR3 sequence is CASSFLDSRNEKLFF. In nucleotides, the CDR3 is TGTGCCAGCAGCTTCCTGGACAGCAGAAATGAAAAACTGTTTTTT.

The V call is TRBV30, the J call TRBJ1-1; D is perhaps TRBD1 (6 bases). CDR1 GTSNPN and CDR2 SVGIG come from the germline V gene (reference sequence). The CDR3 covers 15 residues. The ends were cut back, 2 bases at V and 7 bases at J, with 20 bases in the middle. The CDR3 here is CAWSIPSRGRNEAFF. The CDR3 DNA reads as TGTGCCTGGAGTATCCCTTCCAGGGGTCGTAATGAAGCTTTCTTT.

The V and J genes are TRBV5-4 and TRBJ2-5; 7 bases map to TRBD1. This CDR3 has 15 residues. Germline V CDR1 and CDR2: SGHNT, YYREEE (reference sequence). The V gene end was trimmed by 5 bases and the J gene end by 1 base; junction bases not matched to a gene: 8. The CDR3 protein is CASRANTGVQETQYF. CDR3 DNA sequence: TGTGCCAGCAGAGCGAATACAGGGGTCCAAGAGACCCAGTACTTC.

The V gene is TRBV11-2, the J gene TRBJ1-6; D perhaps matches TRBD1 (5 bases). V dropped 1 base and J dropped 7 bases, with 14 bases sitting between them. This CDR3 is 16 amino acids long. Germline CDR1 SGHAT, CDR2 FQNNGV. CDR3: CASSLGTGGINSPLHF. The DNA for the CDR3 is TGTGCCAGCAGCTTAGGGACGGGGGGGATCAATTCACCCCTCCACTTT.